One and the same sample provided the 13 T cell receptor beta chains below, sequenced in a study of PD-1 blockade in classical Hodgkin lymphoma. Indicated time point: newly diagnosed, previously untreated cHL patient sample. Magnetic negative selection purified CD4+ T cells from thawed PBMCs. Assay used: immunoSEQ multiplex PCR; TCRdb lists only in-frame clones, some missing. Among tens of thousands of clones listed, less than 90% were seen once. Source material: CD4+ T cells from blood. Receptor source: a human donor with classical Hodgkin lymphoma.

This clone was seen just once. The rearrangement links TRBV10-3 to TRBJ2-3; D is unresolved. This CDR3 is built from 12 residues. Germline CDR1 ENHRY, CDR2 SYGVKD. V gave up 10 bases and J gave up 2 bases, with 10 bases separating them. The CDR3 sequence is CATRTDTDTQYF. In nucleotides, the CDR3 is TGTGCCACCCGGACGGACACAGATACGCAGTATTTT.

The chain couples TRBV2 to TRBJ1-1, with 8 positions matching TRBD1. Trimming removed 6 bases from V and 0 bases from J; junction bases left unmatched: 0. CDR1 and CDR2 from the germline V gene are SNHLY and FYNNEI. CDR3 length equals 13 residues. The chain's CDR3 is CASRDRVNTEAFF. CDR3 coding DNA: TGTGCCAGCAGGGACAGGGTGAACACTGAAGCTTTCTTT.

This rearrangement joins TRBV30 to TRBJ1-2; 9 nucleotides line up with TRBD1. Germline lookup yields CDR1 GTSNPN and CDR2 SVGIG (reference sequence). The length of the CDR3 is 15 residues. The V segment lost 1 base and the J segment 8 bases; nucleotides outside the gene matches: 11. The CDR3 reads CAWSAWTGVVDGYTF. For the CDR3, the DNA is TGTGCCTGGAGTGCCTGGACAGGGGTGGTTGACGGCTACACCTTC.

The chain is built from TRBV2 and TRBJ2-1; no clear D. The CDR3 totals 11 residues. Trimming pared 5 bases from V and 4 bases from J, leaving 3 bases between. Looked up from germline, CDR1 is SNHLY and CDR2 is FYNNEI. The CDR3 loop reads CASSLYNEQFF. CDR3 sequence (DNA): TGTGCCAGCAGTTTATACAATGAGCAGTTCTTC.

V usage is TRBV4-1 and J usage is TRBJ2-7; the match to TRBD2 covers 10 bases. This CDR3 has 14 amino acids. Trimming at V came to 2 bases and at J to 7 bases, leaving 5 bases not matched to a gene. Germline CDR1 MGHRA, CDR2 YSYEKL. In DNA, the CDR3 is TGCGCCAGCAGCCAACTAGCGGGAGTAGGGGAGCAGTACGTC. Amino acid sequence: CASSQLAGVGEQYV.

The V and J genes are TRBV28 and TRBJ2-2; perhaps TRBD1 as D (5 bases). Trimming removed 5 bases at V and 7 bases at J, with 14 bases between. Germline CDR1 and CDR2: MDHEN and SYDVKM. CDR3 length: 14 residues. CDR3 amino acids: CASSPPYRGGELFF. DNA of the CDR3: TGTGCCAGCAGTCCTCCGTATAGGGGCGGGGAGCTGTTTTTT.

The chain carries TRBV7-3 and TRBJ2-2; D perhaps matches TRBD2 (7 bases). V was pared by 5 bases and J by 2 bases, with 12 bases between. The CDR3 totals 15 residues. CDR1 SGHTA and CDR2 FQGTGA come from the germline V gene. The CDR3 DNA sequence: TGTGCCAGCAGCCCGAGCGGGACAAACACCGGGGAGCTGTTTTTT. This translates into CASSPSGTNTGELFF.

CDR3 nucleotide sequence: TGTGCCAGCAGCTTAATGGCGGGTAGGAGGGCTAACTATGGCTACACCTTC. This codes for CASSLMAGRRANYGYTF. The chain uses TRBV5-4 and TRBJ1-2; the D is unclear. CDR3 length: 17 amino acids. The ends were cut back, 2 bases at V and 0 bases at J, with 17 bases in the middle. Germline V gene sequence: CDR1 SGHNT, CDR2 YYREEE (reference sequence).

The chain is built from TRBV21-1 and TRBJ2-1. TRBV21-1 is annotated as a pseudogene. The CDR3 sequence is 13 residues long. This CDR3 reads CASSNTGEGEQFF. CDR3 in DNA: TGTGCCAGCAGCAACACAGGGGAGGGTGAGCAGTTCTTC.

The CDR3 DNA reads TGCGCCAGCAGCTTGGACGGGACCCAAGCCGGTGAAAAACTGTTTTTT. Encoded protein: CASSLDGTQAGEKLFF. The chain is built from TRBV5-1 and TRBJ1-4; a possible D gene is TRBD1 (5 bases). In germline, CDR1 is SGHRS, CDR2 YFSETQ. V gave up 0 bases and J gave up 7 bases, with 16 bases separating them. The CDR3 consists of 16 residues.

The V and J genes are TRBV19 and TRBJ1-2; D is uncertain. V was trimmed by 4 bases and J by 4 bases, leaving 7 bases between them. The germline gives CDR1 LNHDA, CDR2 SQIVND (reference sequence). The CDR3 totals 12 residues. The CDR3 DNA follows: TGTGCCAGTAGTACCGCTAGCTATGGCTACACCTTC. This gives the protein CASSTASYGYTF.

This clone was detected once. The chain uses TRBV21-1 and TRBJ2-1; TRBD2, the D gene given by the table, was not confirmed from the DNA. TRBV21-1 has pseudogene status. This CDR3 has 17 amino acids. The CDR3 reads CATTVFLGVLAVLVQFF. In nucleotides, the CDR3 is TGTGCCACCACCGTCTTTCTGGGGGTATTAGCGGTGCTGGTGCAGTTCTTC.

The chain combines TRBV5-5 with TRBJ2-1; 13 nucleotides match TRBD2. Germline lookup yields CDR1 SGHKS and CDR2 YYEKEE (reference sequence). The CDR3 sequence is 17 residues long. V shed 0 bases and J 6 bases; nucleotides not matched to a gene: 6. CDR3 in DNA: TGTGCCAGCAGCTTGGCCGTCCGGACTAGCGGGAGCAATGAGCAGTTCTTC. Translation gives CASSLAVRTSGSNEQFF.